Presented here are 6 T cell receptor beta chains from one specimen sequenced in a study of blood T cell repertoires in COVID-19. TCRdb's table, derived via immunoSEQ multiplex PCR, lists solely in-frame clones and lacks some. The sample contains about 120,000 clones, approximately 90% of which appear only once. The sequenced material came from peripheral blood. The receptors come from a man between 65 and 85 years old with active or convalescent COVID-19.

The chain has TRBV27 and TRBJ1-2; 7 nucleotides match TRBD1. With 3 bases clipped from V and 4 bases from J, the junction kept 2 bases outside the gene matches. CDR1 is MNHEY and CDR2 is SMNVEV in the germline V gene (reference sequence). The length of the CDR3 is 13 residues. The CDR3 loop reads CASSLGQFYGYTF. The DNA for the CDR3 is TGTGCCAGCAGTTTGGGACAGTTCTATGGCTACACCTTC.

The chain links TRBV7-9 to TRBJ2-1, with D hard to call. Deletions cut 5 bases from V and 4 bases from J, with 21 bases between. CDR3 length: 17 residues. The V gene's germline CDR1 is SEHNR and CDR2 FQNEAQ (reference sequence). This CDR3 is CASSPTPGNTLYNEQFF. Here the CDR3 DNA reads TGTGCCAGCAGCCCAACCCCTGGCAATACGCTTTACAATGAGCAGTTCTTC.

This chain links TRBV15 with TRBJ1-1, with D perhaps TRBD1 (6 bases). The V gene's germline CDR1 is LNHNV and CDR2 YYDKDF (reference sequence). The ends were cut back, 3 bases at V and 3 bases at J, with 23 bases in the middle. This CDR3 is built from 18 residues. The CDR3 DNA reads TGTGCCACCAGCAGTGGGGTCTTAGGGGGTTTCAGGGACACTGAAGCTTTCTTT. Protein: CATSSGVLGGFRDTEAFF. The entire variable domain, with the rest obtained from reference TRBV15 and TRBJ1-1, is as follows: DAMVIQNPRYQVTQFGKPVTLSCSQTLNHNVMYWYQQKSSQAPKLLFHYYDKDFNNEADTPDNFQSRRPNTSFCFLDIRSPGLGDTAMYLCATSSGVLGGFRDTEAFFGQGTRLTVV.

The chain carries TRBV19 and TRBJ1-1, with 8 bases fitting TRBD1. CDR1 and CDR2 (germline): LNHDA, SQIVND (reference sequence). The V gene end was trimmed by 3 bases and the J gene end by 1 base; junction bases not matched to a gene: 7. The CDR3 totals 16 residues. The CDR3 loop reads CASSIGRGRGNTEAFF. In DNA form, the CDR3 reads TGTGCCAGTAGTATTGGCAGGGGGCGAGGGAACACTGAAGCTTTCTTT.

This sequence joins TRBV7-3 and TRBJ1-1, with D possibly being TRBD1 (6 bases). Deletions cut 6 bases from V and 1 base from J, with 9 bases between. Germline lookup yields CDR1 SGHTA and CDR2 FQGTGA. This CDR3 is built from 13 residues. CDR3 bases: TGTGCCAGCAGTGACAGGAGGAACACTGAAGCTTTCTTT. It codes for CASSDRRNTEAFF.

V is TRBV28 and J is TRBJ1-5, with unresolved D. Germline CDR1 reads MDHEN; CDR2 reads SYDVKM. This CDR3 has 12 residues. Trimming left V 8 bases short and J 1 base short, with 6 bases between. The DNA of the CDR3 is TGTGCCAGCCAGATAAGCAATCAGCCCCAGCATTTT. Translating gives CASQISNQPQHF. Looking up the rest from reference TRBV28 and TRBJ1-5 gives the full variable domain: DVKVTQSSRYLVKRTGEKVFLECVQDMDHENMFWYRQDPGLGLRLIYFSYDVKMKEKGDIPEGYSVSREKKERFSLILESASTNQTSMYLCASQISNQPQHFGDGTRLSIL.